The TCR beta chain under discussion was sequenced for a study of blood T cell repertoires in COVID-19. As handled by the study authors: Nucleated cell number was recorded as an estimate derived from reference gene primer amplification. The protocol was immunoSEQ multiplex PCR, while the TCRdb copy is restricted to in-frame clones and leaves out a portion. That table gives V, J and clone size, and the DNA gave D and trimming. The sample carries about 220,000 clones, less than 90% recorded once. The V and J ends lost 3 bases and 0 bases respectively, with 7 bases between them. CDR3 length equals 14 residues. The germline CDR1 and CDR2 sequences are SGHRS and YFSETQ.

The rearrangement uses TRBV5-1 and TRBJ2-1; D unclear. The material sequenced was peripheral blood. This TCR was sampled from a man aged 35-49 years with active or convalescent COVID-19. The CDR3 reads CASSSTRSYNEQFF. As DNA, the CDR3 is TGCGCCAGCAGCTCTACGCGCTCCTACAATGAGCAGTTCTTC.